This T cell receptor beta chain was recovered during a study of blood T cell repertoires in COVID-19. About the research overall: The United States, Italy and Spain supplied acute and convalescent COVID-19 samples. T cells, B-cell-depleted T cells, or PBMCs provided the cDNA or gDNA that served as material.

This clone was seen once. The germline gives CDR1 MNHEY, CDR2 SMNVEV (reference sequence). The V gene lost 3 bases and the J gene lost 2 bases, with 11 bases spanning the gap. This CDR3 has 14 residues. Per the original data handling: Estimated nucleated cell counts came from reference gene primer amplification. Here immunoSEQ multiplex PCR was the method, and the copy in TCRdb shows in-frame clones only, minus some. V and J calls and clone size are copied from that table; D and trimming were computed from the DNA. Of 110,000 to 150,000 clones in the sample, roughly 79% were seen once. Material: peripheral blood. This receptor was obtained from a woman in her sixties or seventies with acute or convalescent COVID-19. The V gene is TRBV27, the J gene TRBJ2-7; D gene ambiguous. Here the CDR3 reads CASSLGRSTYEQYF. The CDR3 DNA sequence: TGTGCCAGCAGTTTGGGCAGATCCACCTACGAGCAGTACTTC.